The present T cell receptor (beta chain) was sequenced within a study of blood T cell repertoires in COVID-19. V was clipped by 5 bases and J by 8 bases, with 7 bases between them. The CDR3 loop spans 11 amino acids. CDR1 and CDR2 from the germline V gene are MDHEN and SYDVKM. Libraries were prepared by immunoSEQ multiplex PCR; TCRdb keeps only in-frame clonotypes and omits some of them. The sample has around 300,000 clones; around nine tenths are singletons. All recovered Cohort 3 donors got two negative PCRs, got clearance, or saw symptom resolution. Sequencing was performed on PBMCs or T cells enriched from blood (not recorded which). The rearrangement links TRBV28 to TRBJ2-1; D is ambiguous. The TCR was taken from a woman between 40 and 55 years old who had recovered from COVID-19. CDR3 in amino acids: CASSTHYEQFF. CDR3 bases: TGTGCCAGCAGTACCCACTATGAGCAGTTCTTC.